This T cell receptor (beta chain) originates from a study of blood T cells in healthy people across ages. Study-wide points: Aged donors had fewer naive CD4+ cells and lower diversity than long-lived donors. Per million T cells, TCR beta diversity dropped about linearly as age rose.

Germline lookup yields CDR1 SGHTA and CDR2 FQGNSA. This CDR3 contains 16 residues. J was trimmed by 5 bases and V by 4 bases; bases with no gene match: 14. Donors gave 9 to 10 milliliters of peripheral blood apiece. With each sample, at least 6 micrograms of total RNA were extracted. Regarding this clonotype: Its matching antigen is unknown.

Primers used in a second PCR of about 6 to 11 cycles were a sample-barcoded 5' primer and a J-beta primer mix. TCRdb re-called the 5' RACE reads with MiXCR, one entry per CDR3 protein. The sample shows approximately 790,000 distinct CDR3 sequences, less than 80% of them seen only once. This receptor was identified in a man aged 30-40 years in good health. The sequenced sample was blood. This rearrangement joins TRBV7-2 to TRBJ2-7; 7 bases line up with TRBD1. The CDR3 reads CASSSRQGRPPDEQYF. The CDR3 DNA follows: TGTGCCAGCAGCTCGCGACAGGGCAGACCCCCGGACGAGCAGTACTTC.